This entry lists 2 T cell receptor beta chains sequenced from one sample in a study of cytomegalovirus exposure and HLA in healthy donors. Primers included in the PCR were 60 Vbeta and 13 Jbeta primers. The method was immunoSEQ multiplex PCR; TCRdb's version includes in-frame clones alone and lacks a portion of them. The sample lists roughly 190,000 clones, about four fifths occurring once. Material: PBMCs. The receptors derive from a female donor in good health and CMV-seronegative.

The rearrangement joins TRBV5-1 to TRBJ2-5; TRBD1 aligns across 9 bases. Germline loops: CDR1 SGHRS, CDR2 YFSETQ. The CDR3 spans 16 residues. V lost 4 bases to trimming and J lost 5 bases; unmatched junction nucleotides: 12. CDR3 amino acids: CASSARQGVYGETQYF. CDR3 sequence (DNA): TGCGCCAGCAGCGCCAGACAGGGGGTGTATGGGGAGACCCAGTACTTC.

V gene TRBV27 combines with J gene TRBJ1-5, with TRBD1 identical over 8 bases. The CDR3 runs to 14 residues. Trimming removed 5 bases from V and 7 bases from J; junction bases left unmatched: 7. The V gene's germline CDR1 is MNHEY and CDR2 SMNVEV (reference sequence). DNA of the CDR3: TGTGCCAGCAGTCAGGACAGGGAATGGCAGCCCCAGCATTTT. Encoded protein: CASSQDREWQPQHF.